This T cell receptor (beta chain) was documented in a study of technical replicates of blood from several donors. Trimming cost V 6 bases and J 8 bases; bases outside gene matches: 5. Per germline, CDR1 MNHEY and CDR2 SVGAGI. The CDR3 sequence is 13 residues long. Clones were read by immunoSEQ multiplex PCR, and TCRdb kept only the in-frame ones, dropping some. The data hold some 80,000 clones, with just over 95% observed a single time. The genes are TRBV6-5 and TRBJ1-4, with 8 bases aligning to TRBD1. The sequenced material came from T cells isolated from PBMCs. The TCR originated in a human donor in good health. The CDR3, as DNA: TGTGCCAGCAGAAAGACAGGGGTAGAAAAACTGTTTTTT. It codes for CASRKTGVEKLFF.